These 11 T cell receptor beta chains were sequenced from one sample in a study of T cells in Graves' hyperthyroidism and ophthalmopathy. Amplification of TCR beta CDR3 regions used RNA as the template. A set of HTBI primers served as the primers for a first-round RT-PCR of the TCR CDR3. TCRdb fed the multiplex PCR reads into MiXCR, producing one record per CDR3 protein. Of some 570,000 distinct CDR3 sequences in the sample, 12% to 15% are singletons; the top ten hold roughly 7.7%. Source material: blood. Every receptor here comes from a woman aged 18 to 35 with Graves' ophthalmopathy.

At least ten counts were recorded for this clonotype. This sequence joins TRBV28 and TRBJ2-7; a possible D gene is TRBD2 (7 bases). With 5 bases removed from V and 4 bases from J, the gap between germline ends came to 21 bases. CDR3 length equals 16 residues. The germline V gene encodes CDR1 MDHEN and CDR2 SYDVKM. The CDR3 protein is CASSTMRGTRPYEQYF. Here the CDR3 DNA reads TGTGCCAGCAGTACTATGCGGGGGACACGGCCTTACGAGCAGTACTTC.

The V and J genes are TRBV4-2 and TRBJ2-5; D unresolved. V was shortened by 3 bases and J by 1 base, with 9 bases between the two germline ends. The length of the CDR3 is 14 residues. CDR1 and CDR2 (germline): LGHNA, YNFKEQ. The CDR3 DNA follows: TGTGCCAGCAGCCATACGAGTCTCCAAGAGACCCAGTACTTC. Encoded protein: CASSHTSLQETQYF.

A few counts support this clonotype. CDR3 DNA sequence: TGTGCCAGCAGTTACTGGGCGGGAACCGGGGAGCTGTTTTTT. Protein: CASSYWAGTGELFF. The chain couples TRBV6-6 to TRBJ2-2; TRBD2 is a possible D gene (6 bases). This CDR3 is 14 amino acids long. Per germline, CDR1 MNHNY and CDR2 SVGAGI (reference sequence). Trimming removed 1 base from V and 5 bases from J, with 8 bases in between.

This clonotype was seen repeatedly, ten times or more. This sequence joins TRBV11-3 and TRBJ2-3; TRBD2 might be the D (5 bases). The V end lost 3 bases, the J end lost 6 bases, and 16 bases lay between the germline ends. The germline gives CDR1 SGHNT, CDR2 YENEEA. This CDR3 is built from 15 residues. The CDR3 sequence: CASSLRSSSLDTQYF. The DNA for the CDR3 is TGTGCCAGCAGCTTGAGGTCTAGCAGCCTGGATACGCAGTATTTT.

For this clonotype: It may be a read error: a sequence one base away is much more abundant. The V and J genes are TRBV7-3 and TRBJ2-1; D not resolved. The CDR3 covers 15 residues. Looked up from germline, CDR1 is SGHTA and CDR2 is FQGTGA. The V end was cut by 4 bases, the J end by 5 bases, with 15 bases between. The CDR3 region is CASSSPATLNNEQFF. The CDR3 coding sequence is TGTGCCAGCAGCTCGCCAGCGACTCTAAACAATGAGCAGTTCTTC. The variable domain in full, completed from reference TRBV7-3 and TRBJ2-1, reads GAGVSQTPSNKVTEKGKYVELRCDPISGHTALYWYRQSLGQGPEFLIYFQGTGAADDSGLPNDRFFAVRPEGSVSTLKIQRTERGDSAVYLCASSSPATLNNEQFFGPGTRLTVL.

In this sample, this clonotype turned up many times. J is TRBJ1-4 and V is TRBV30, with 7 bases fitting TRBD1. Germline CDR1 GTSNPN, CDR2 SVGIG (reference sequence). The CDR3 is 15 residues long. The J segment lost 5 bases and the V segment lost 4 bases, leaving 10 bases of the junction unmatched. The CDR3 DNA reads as TGTGCCTGGACCAGACGAACAGGGGTAAATGAAAAACTGTTTTTT. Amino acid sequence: CAWTRRTGVNEKLFF. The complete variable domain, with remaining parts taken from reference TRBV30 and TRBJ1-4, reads SQTIHQWPATLVQPVGSPLSLECTVEGTSNPNLYWYRQAAGRGLQLLFYSVGIGQISSEVPQNLSASRPQDRQFILSSKKLLLSDSGFYLCAWTRRTGVNEKLFFGSGTQLSVL.

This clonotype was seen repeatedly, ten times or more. The CDR3 sequence: CASSPKTGGSNEQYF. The DNA for the CDR3 is TGTGCCAGCAGCCCCAAGACAGGGGGCTCTAACGAGCAGTACTTC. The chain links TRBV7-2 to TRBJ2-7, with 10 bases fitting TRBD1. This CDR3 contains 15 residues. Germline-derived CDR1 and CDR2 are SGHTA and FQGNSA. Germline trimming cut 5 bases from V and 5 bases from J; bases unmatched to any gene: 9.

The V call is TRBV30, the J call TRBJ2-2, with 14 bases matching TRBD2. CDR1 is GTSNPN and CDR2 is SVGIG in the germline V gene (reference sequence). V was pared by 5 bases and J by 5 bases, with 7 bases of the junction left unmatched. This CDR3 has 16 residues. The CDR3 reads CAWARGLAGVTGELFF. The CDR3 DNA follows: TGTGCCTGGGCCAGGGGACTAGCGGGAGTTACCGGGGAGCTGTTTTTT.

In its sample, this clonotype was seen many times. CDR3 DNA: TGTGCCAGCAGTTCCCTAGCGGGAATAGGGTACGAGCAGTACTTC. This gives the protein CASSSLAGIGYEQYF. The V gene is TRBV12-3 or TRBV12-4, the J gene TRBJ2-7, with TRBD2 identical over 9 bases. V was pared by 4 bases and J by 4 bases, with 8 bases of the junction left unmatched. CDR3 length: 15 residues.

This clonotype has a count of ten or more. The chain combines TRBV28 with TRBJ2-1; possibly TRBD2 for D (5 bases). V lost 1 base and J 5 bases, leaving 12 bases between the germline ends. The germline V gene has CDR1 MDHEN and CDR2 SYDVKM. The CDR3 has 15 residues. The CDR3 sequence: CASSLFSGLDNEQFF. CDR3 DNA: TGTGCCAGCAGTTTATTCTCGGGATTGGACAATGAGCAGTTCTTC. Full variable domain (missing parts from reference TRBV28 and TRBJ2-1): DVKVTQSSRYLVKRTGEKVFLECVQDMDHENMFWYRQDPGLGLRLIYFSYDVKMKEKGDIPEGYSVSREKKERFSLILESASTNQTSMYLCASSLFSGLDNEQFFGPGTRLTVL.

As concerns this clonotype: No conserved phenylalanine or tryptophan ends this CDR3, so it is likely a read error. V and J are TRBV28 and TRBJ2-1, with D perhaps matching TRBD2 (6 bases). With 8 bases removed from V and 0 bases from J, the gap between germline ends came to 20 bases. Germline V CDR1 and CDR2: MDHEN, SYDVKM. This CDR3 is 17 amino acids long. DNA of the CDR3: TGTGCCAGCTCACCACCGGGGAGGCTGAGCTCCTACAATGAGCAGTTCCTC. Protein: CASSPPGRLSSYNEQFL.